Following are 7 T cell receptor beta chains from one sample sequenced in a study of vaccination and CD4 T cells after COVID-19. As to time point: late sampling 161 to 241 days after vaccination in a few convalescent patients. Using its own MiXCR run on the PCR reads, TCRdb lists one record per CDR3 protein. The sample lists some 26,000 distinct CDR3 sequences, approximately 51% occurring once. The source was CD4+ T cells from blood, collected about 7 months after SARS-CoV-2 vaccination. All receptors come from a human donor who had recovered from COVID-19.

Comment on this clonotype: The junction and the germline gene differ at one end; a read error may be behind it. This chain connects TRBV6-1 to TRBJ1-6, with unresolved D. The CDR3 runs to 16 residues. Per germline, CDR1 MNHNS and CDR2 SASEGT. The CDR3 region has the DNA TGTGCCAGCACCCAACTGCAGAGCTCCTATAATTCACCCCCCCACTTT. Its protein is CASTQLQSSYNSPPHF.

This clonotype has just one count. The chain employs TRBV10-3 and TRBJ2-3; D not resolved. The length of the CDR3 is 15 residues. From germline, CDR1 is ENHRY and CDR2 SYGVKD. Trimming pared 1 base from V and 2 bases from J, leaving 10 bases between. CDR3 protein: CAISEFSPSTDTQYF. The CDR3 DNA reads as TGTGCCATCAGTGAGTTCTCACCGTCCACAGATACGCAGTATTTT.

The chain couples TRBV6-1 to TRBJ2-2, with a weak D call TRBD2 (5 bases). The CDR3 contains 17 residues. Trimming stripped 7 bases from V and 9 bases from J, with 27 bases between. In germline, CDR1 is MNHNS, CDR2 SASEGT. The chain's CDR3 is CASTYASVEGSVWELFF. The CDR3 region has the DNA TGTGCCAGCACCTACGCCAGTGTTGAGGGTAGTGTCTGGGAGCTGTTTTTT.

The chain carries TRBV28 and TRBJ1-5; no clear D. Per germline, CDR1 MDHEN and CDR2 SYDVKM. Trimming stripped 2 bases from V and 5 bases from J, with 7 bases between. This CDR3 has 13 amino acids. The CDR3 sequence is CASSLDGYQPQHF. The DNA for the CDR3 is TGTGCCAGCAGTTTAGACGGCTATCAGCCCCAGCATTTT.

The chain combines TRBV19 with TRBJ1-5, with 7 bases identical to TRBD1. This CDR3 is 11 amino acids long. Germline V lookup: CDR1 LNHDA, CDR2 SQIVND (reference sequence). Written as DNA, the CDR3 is TGTGCAACAGGGGATCATCAGCCCCAGCATTTT. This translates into CATGDHQPQHF.

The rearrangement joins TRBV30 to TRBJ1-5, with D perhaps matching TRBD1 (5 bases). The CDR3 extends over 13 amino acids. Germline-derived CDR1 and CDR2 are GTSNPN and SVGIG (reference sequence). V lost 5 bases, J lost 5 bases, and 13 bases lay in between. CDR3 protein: CAWSQGGDQPQHF. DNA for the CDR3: TGTGCCTGGTCGCAGGGAGGGGATCAGCCCCAGCATTTT.

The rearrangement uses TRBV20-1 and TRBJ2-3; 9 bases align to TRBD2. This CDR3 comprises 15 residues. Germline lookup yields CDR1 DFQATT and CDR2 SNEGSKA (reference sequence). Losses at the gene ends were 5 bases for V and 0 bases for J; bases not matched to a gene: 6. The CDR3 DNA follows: TGCAGTGCTCGCCCTAGCGGGGTTAGCACAGATACGCAGTATTTT. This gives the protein CSARPSGVSTDTQYF.